The sequence of this TCR beta chain was determined in a study of blood T cell repertoires in COVID-19. Whole-study context: Two consecutive negative NP/OP PCR tests, clearance, or resolved symptoms defined Cohort 3 recovery. In each case, the material was cDNA or gDNA derived from T cells, B-cell-depleted T cells, or PBMCs.

Only in-frame clones appear in the TCRdb table, and some are missing; sequencing was by immunoSEQ multiplex PCR. The sample shows 200,000 to 250,000 clones, 86% of them seen only once. Germline CDR1 and CDR2: LGHDT and YNNKEL (reference sequence). The CDR3 has 18 amino acids. After removal of 4 bases from V and 2 bases from J, the junction contained 6 bases not matched to a gene. Across under 25 US areas, participants ranged in age from roughly 18 to 95 years. Each participant's cohort was designated according to participant-reported clinical history. V is TRBV3-1 (or the pseudogene TRBV3-2) and J is TRBJ2-3; 16 bases line up with TRBD2. What was sequenced was PBMCs or T cells enriched from blood (not recorded which). The receptor was derived from a woman between 50 and 59 years old in a cohort exposed to, infected with or recovered from COVID-19 (not recorded which). CDR3 residues: CASSRGLAGGLITDTQYF. CDR3 sequence (DNA): TGTGCCAGCAGCCGGGGACTAGCGGGGGGGTTAATCACAGATACGCAGTATTTT.